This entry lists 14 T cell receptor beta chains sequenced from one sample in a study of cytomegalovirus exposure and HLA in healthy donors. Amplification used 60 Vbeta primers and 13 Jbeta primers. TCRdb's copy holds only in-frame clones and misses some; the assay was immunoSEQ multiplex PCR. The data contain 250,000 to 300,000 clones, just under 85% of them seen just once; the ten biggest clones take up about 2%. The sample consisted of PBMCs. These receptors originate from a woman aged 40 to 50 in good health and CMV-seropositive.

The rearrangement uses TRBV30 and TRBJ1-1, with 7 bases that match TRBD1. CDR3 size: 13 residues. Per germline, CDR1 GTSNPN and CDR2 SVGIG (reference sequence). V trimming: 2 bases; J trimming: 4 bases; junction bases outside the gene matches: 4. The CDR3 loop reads CAWSFSGGTEAFF. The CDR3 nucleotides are TGTGCCTGGAGTTTCTCAGGGGGCACTGAAGCTTTCTTT.

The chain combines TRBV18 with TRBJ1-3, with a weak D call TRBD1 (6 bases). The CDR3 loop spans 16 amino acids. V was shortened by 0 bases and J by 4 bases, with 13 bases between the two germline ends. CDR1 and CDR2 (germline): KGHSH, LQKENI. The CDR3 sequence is CASSPPQGISGNTIYF. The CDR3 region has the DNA TGTGCCAGCTCACCACCTCAGGGGATATCAGGAAACACCATATATTTT.

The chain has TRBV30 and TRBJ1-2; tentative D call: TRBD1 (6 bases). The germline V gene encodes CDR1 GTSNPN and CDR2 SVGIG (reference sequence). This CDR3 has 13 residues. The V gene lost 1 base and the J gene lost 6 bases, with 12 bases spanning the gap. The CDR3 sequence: CAWSAVGTNGYTF. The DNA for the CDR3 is TGTGCCTGGAGTGCCGTCGGGACAAATGGCTACACCTTC.

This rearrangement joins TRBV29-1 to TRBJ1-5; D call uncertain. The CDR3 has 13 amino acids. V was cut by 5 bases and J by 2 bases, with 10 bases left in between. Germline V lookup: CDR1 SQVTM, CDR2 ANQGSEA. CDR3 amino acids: CSVRGLGNQPQHF. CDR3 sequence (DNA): TGCAGCGTTAGAGGCTTGGGCAATCAGCCCCAGCATTTT. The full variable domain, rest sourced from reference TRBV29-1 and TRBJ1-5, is SAVISQKPSRDICQRGTSLTIQCQVDSQVTMMFWYRQQPGQSLTLIATANQGSEATYESGFVIDKFPISRPNLTFSTLTVSNMSPEDSSIYLCSVRGLGNQPQHFGDGTRLSIL.

The CDR3 DNA sequence: TGTGCCAGCAGCTTAGCAGGGGGCGCAGGGCTGAACACTGAAGCTTTCTTT. It is translated as CASSLAGGAGLNTEAFF. The chain links TRBV7-6 to TRBJ1-1, with 7 bases identical to TRBD1. With 0 bases clipped from V and 0 bases from J, the junction kept 7 bases outside the gene matches. The CDR3 is 17 amino acids. Germline assignment: CDR1 SGHVS and CDR2 FNYEAQ.

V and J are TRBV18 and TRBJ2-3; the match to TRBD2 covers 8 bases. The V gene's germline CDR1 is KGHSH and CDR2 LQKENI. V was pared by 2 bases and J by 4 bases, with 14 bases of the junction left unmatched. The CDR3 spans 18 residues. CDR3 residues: CASSPFLAGGVMPDTQYF. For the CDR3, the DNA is TGTGCCAGCTCACCATTTCTCGCGGGAGGTGTTATGCCAGATACGCAGTATTTT. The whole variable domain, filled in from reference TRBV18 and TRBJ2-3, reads NAGVMQNPRHLVRRRGQEARLRCSPMKGHSHVYWYRQLPEEGLKFMVYLQKENIIDESGMPKERFSAEFPKEGPSILRIQQVVRGDSAAYFCASSPFLAGGVMPDTQYFGPGTRLTVL.

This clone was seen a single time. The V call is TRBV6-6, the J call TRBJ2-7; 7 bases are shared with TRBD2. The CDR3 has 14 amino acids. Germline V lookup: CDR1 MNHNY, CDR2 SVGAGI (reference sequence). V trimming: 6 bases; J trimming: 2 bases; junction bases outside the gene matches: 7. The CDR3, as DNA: TGTGCCAGCAGCCAAGAGCGGGGCCCCTACGAGCAGTACTTC. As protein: CASSQERGPYEQYF.

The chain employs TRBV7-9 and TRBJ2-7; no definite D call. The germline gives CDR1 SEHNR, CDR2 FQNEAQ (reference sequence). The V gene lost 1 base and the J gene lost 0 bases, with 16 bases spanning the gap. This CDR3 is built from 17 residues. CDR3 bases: TGTGCCAGCAGCTTAGAACTTTATGCATGGAGCTCCTACGAGCAGTACTTC. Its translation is CASSLELYAWSSYEQYF.

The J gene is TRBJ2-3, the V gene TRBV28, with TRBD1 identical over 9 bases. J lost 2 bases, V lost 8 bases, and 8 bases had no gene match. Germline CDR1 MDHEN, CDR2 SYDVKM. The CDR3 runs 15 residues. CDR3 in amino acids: CASSRDRANTDTQYF. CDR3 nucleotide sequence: TGTGCCAGCTCTAGGGACAGGGCCAACACAGATACGCAGTATTTT.

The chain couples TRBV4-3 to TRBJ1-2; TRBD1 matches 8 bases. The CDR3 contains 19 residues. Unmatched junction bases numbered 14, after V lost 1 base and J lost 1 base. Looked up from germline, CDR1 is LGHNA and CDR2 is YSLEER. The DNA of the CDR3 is TGCGCCAGCAGCCAAGTTAACCTGTTGGGACAGGAGCTTAACTATGGCTACACCTTC. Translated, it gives CASSQVNLLGQELNYGYTF.

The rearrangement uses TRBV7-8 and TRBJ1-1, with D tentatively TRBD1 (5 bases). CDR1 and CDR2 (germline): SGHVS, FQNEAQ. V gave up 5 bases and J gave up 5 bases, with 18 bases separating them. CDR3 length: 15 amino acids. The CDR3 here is CASSQTAGGRTEAFF. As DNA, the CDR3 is TGTGCCAGCAGCCAAACCGCCGGGGGAAGGACTGAAGCTTTCTTT. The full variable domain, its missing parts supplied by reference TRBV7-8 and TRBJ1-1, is GAGVSQSPRYKVAKRGQDVALRCDPISGHVSLFWYQQALGQGPEFLTYFQNEAQLDKSGLPSDRFFAERPEGSVSTLKIQRTQQEDSAVYLCASSQTAGGRTEAFFGQGTRLTVV.

In DNA form, the CDR3 reads TGTGCCTGGAGTGTAGGGTCAGCGGGGGCCCACGAGCAGTACTTC. Amino acids: CAWSVGSAGAHEQYF. This chain joins TRBV30 and TRBJ2-7; TRBD2 aligns across 8 bases. The V gene's germline CDR1 is GTSNPN and CDR2 SVGIG (reference sequence). The CDR3 is made up of 15 amino acids. V shed 0 bases, J shed 5 bases, and the junction held 9 bases outside the gene matches.

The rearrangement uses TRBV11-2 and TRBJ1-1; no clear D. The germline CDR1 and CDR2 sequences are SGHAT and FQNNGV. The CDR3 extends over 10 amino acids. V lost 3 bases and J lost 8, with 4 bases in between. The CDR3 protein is CASSLQEAFF. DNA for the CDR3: TGTGCCAGCAGCTTGCAGGAAGCTTTCTTT.

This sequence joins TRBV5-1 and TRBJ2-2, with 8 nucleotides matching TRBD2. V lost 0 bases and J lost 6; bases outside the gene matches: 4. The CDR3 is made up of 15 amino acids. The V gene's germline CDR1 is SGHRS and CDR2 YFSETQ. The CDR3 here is CASSLEAGVPGELFF. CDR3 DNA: TGCGCCAGCAGCTTGGAAGCGGGAGTCCCCGGGGAGCTGTTTTTT.